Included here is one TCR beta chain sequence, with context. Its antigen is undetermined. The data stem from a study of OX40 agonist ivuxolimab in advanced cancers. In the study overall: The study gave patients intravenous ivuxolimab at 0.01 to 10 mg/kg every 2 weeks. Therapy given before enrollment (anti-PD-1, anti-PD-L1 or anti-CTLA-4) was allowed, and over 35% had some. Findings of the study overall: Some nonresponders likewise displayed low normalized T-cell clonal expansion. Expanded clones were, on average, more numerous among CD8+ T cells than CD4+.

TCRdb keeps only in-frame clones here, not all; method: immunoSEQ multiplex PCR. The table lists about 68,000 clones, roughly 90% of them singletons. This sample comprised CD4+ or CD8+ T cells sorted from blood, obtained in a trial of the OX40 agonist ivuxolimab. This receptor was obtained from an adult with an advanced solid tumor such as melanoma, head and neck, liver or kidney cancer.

DNA for the CDR3: TGTGCCAGCAGCCCGAGCTTGGCGGGGGGCTCCTACAATGAGCAGTTCTTC. Its translation: CASSPSLAGGSYNEQFF. The gene calls are TRBV5-4 and TRBJ2-1; 8 positions agree with TRBD2. Looked up from germline, CDR1 is SGHNT and CDR2 is YYREEE (reference sequence). The V gene end was trimmed by 4 bases and the J gene end by 0 bases; junction bases not matched to a gene: 9. This CDR3 region has 17 residues.